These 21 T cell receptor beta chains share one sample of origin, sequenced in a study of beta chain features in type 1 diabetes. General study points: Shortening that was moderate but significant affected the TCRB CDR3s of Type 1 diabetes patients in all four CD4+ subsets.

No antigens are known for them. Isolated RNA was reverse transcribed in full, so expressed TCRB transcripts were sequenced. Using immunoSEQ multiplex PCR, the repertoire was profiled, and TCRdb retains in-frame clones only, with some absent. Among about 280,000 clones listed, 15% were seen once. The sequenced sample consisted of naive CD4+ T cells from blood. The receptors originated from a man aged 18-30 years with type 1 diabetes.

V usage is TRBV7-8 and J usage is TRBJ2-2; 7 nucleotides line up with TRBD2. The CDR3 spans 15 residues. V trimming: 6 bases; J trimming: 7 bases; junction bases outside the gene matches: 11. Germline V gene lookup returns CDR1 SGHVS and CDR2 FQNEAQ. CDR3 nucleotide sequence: TGTGCCAGCAGTTCCCAGCGGGGCCCCAACGGGGAGCTGTTTTTT. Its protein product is CASSSQRGPNGELFF.

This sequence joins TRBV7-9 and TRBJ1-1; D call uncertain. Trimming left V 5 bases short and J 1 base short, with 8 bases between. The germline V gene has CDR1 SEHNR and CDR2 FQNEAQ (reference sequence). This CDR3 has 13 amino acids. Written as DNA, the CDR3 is TGTGCCAGCAGCCGATCAGGGAACACTGAAGCTTTCTTT. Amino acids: CASSRSGNTEAFF.

The CDR3 DNA sequence: TGTGCCAGCAAGGTGCAGGGGACCAACACCGGGGAGCTGTTTTTT. Encoded protein: CASKVQGTNTGELFF. V usage is TRBV25-1 and J usage is TRBJ2-2; TRBD1 is a possible D gene (6 bases). Between the trimmed V and J ends, which lost 7 bases and 2 bases, there was a span of 14 bases. There are 15 residues in the CDR3. Germline CDR1 MGHDK, CDR2 SYGVNS.

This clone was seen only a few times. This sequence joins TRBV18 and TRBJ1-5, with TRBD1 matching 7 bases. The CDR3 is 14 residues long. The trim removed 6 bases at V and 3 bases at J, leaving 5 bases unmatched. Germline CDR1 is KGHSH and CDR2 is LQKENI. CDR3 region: CASSPDRHNQPQHF. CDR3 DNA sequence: TGTGCCAGCTCCCCGGACAGGCACAATCAGCCCCAGCATTTT.

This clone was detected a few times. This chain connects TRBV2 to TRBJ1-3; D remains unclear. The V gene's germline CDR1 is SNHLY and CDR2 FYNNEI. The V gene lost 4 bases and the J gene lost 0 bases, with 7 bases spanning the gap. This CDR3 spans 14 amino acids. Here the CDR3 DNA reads TGTGCCAGCAGTGTACTGCTCTCTGGAAACACCATATATTTT. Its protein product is CASSVLLSGNTIYF. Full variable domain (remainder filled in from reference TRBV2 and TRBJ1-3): EPEVTQTPSHQVTQMGQEVILRCVPISNHLYFYWYRQILGQKVEFLVSFYNNEISEKSEIFDDQFSVERPDGSNFTLKIRSTKLEDSAMYFCASSVLLSGNTIYFGEGSWLTVV.

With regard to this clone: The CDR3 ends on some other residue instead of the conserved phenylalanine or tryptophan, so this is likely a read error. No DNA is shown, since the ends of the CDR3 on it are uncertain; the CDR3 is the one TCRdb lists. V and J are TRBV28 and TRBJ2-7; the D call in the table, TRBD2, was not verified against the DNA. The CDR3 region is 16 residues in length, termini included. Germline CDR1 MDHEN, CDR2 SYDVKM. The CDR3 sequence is CASSPRGRGTSGPEFG.

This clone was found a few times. CDR3 residues: CASSLSTANTEAFF. The CDR3 DNA reads as TGTGCCAGCAGCTTATCGACAGCGAACACTGAAGCTTTCTTT. V is TRBV11-2 and J is TRBJ1-1; possible D gene TRBD1, 5 bases. This CDR3 contains 14 residues. Germline V CDR1 and CDR2: SGHAT, FQNNGV. Between the trimmed V and J ends, which lost 2 bases and 1 base, there was a span of 8 bases.

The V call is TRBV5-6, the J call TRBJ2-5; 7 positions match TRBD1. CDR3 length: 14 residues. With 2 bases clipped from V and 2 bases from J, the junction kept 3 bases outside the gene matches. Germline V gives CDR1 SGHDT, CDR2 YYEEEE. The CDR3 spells CASSLGQDQETQYF. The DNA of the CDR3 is TGTGCCAGCAGCTTAGGACAGGATCAAGAGACCCAGTACTTC. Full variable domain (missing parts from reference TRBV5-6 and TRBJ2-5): DAGVTQSPTHLIKTRGQQVTLRCSPKSGHDTVSWYQQALGQGPQFIFQYYEEEERQRGNFPDRFSGHQFPNYSSELNVNALLLGDSALYLCASSLGQDQETQYFGPGTRLLVL.

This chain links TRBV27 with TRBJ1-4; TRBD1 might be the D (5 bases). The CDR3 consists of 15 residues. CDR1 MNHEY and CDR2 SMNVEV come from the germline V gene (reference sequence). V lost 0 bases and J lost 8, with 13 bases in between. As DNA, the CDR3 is TGTGCCAGCAGTTTATCGTGGCAGGGAGGAGAAAAACTGTTTTTT. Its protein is CASSLSWQGGEKLFF.

The CDR3 nucleotides read TGTGCTTGGGGCCGGGATTCGTATGGCTACACCTTC. Protein sequence: CAWGRDSYGYTF. This sequence joins TRBV30 and TRBJ1-2, with D perhaps matching TRBD1 (5 bases). Looked up from germline, CDR1 is GTSNPN and CDR2 is SVGIG (reference sequence). The CDR3 is 12 residues long.

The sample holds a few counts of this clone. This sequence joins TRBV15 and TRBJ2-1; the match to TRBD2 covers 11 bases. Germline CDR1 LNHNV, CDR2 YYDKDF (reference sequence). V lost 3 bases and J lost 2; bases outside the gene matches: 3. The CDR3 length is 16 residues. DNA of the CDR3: TGTGCCACCAGCAGCCGACTAGCGGGAACCTACAATGAGCAGTTCTTC. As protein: CATSSRLAGTYNEQFF. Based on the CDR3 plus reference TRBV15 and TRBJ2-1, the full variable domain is DAMVIQNPRYQVTQFGKPVTLSCSQTLNHNVMYWYQQKSSQAPKLLFHYYDKDFNNEADTPDNFQSRRPNTSFCFLDIRSPGLGDTAMYLCATSSRLAGTYNEQFFGPGTRLTVL.

CDR3 bases: TGTGCCAGCAGTTTAATATCGACAGGGGGCCGGAGTCGCTACACCTTC. The encoded protein is CASSLISTGGRSRYTF. The chain recombines TRBV27 with TRBJ1-2; 10 bases line up with TRBD1. Germline-derived CDR1 and CDR2 are MNHEY and SMNVEV (reference sequence). The V and J ends lost 2 bases and 9 bases, in that order; junction bases with no gene match: 12. The CDR3 totals 16 residues.

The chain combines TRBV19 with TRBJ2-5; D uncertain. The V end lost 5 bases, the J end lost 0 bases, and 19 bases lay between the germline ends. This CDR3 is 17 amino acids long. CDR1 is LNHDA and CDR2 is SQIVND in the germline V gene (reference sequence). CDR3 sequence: CASSRQTTFQNQETQYF. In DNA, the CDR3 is TGTGCCAGTAGTCGGCAGACAACTTTCCAGAACCAAGAGACCCAGTACTTC.

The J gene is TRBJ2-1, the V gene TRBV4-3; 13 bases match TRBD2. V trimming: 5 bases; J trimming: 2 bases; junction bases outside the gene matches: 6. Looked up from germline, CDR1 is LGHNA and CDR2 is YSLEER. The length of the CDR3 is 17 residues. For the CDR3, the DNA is TGCGCCAGCAGCTTCCGACTAGCGGGAGGAACCTACAATGAGCAGTTCTTC. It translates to CASSFRLAGGTYNEQFF.

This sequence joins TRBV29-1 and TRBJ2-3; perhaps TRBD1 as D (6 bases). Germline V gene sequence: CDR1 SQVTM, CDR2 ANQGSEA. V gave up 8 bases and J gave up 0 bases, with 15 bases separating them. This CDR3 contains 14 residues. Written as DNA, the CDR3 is TGCAGCTCCCGGACAGCCTCTAGCACAGATACGCAGTATTTT. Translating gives CSSRTASSTDTQYF.

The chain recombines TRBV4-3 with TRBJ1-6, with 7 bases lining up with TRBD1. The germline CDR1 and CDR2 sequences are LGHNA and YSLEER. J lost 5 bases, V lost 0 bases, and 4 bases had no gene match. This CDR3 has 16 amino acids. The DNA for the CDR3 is TGCGCCAGCAGCCAAGATTTGGGGACAGATAATTCACCCCTCCACTTT. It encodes CASSQDLGTDNSPLHF.

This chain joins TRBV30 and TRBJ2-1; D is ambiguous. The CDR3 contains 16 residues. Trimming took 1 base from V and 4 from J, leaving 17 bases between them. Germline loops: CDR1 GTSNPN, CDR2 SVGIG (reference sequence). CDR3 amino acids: CAWSAASASLYNEQFF. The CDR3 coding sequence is TGTGCCTGGAGTGCCGCCAGCGCGAGCCTTTACAATGAGCAGTTCTTC.

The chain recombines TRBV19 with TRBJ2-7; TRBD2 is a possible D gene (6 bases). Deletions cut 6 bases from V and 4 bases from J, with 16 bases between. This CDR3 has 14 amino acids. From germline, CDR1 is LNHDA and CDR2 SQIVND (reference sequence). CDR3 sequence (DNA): TGTGCCAGTAGCACGGACATCGGACTATACGAGCAGTACTTC. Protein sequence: CASSTDIGLYEQYF.

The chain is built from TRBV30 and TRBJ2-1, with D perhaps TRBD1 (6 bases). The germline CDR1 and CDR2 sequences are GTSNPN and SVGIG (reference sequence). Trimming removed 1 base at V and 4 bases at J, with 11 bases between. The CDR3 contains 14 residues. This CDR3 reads CAWSAGHAYNEQFF. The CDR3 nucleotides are TGTGCCTGGAGTGCGGGACACGCTTACAATGAGCAGTTCTTC.

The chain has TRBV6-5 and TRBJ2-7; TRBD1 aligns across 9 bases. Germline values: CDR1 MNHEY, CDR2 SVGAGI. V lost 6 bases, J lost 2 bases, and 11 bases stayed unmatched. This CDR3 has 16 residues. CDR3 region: CASSYKGTGIPYEQYF. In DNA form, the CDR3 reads TGTGCCAGCAGCTACAAAGGGACAGGGATTCCCTACGAGCAGTACTTC.

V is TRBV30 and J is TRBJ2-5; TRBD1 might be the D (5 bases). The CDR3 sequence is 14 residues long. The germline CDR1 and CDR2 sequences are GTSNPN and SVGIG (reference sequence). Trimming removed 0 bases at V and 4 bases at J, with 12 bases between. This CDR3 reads CAWSVAGKGETQYF. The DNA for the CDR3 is TGTGCCTGGAGTGTAGCAGGGAAGGGAGAGACCCAGTACTTC.